Below are 3 T cell receptor beta chains sequenced from a single sample in a study of OX40 agonist ivuxolimab in advanced cancers. Libraries were prepared by immunoSEQ multiplex PCR; TCRdb keeps only in-frame clonotypes and omits some of them. The data show 65,000 to 85,000 clones, 87% seen once. The sample was CD4+ or CD8+ T cells sorted from blood, taken in a trial of the OX40 agonist ivuxolimab. The receptor set was obtained from an adult with an advanced solid tumor such as melanoma, head and neck, liver or kidney cancer.

V usage is TRBV28 and J usage is TRBJ2-2; TRBD1 agrees at 8 bases. Germline CDR1 is MDHEN and CDR2 is SYDVKM. This CDR3 region has 16 residues. After removal of 6 bases from V and 1 base from J, the junction contained 7 bases not matched to a gene. CDR3 DNA: TGTGCCAGCAGATCCAGACAGGGGCTGAACACCGGGGAGCTGTTTTTT. Residues: CASRSRQGLNTGELFF.

This chain uses TRBV19 with TRBJ1-3, with D possibly matching TRBD1 (6 bases). The CDR3 runs to 16 residues. CDR1 is LNHDA, CDR2 SQIVND, per germline (reference sequence). The germline V and J ends were trimmed by 4 bases and 0 bases, with 13 bases remaining between them. The CDR3 reads CASSTGQLISGNTIYF. The CDR3 DNA reads TGTGCCAGTAGTACCGGACAGCTTATCTCTGGAAACACCATATATTTT.

With regard to this clone: At one boundary the junction diverges from the germline segment, which might be a read error. This chain joins TRBV14 and TRBJ1-1; possibly TRBD1 for D (6 bases). The CDR3 runs to 13 residues. Germline V CDR1 and CDR2: SGHDN, FVKESK. CDR3 in DNA: TGTGCCAGCAGTCGGATCCGGGACACAGAAGCTTTCTTT. It codes for CASSRIRDTEAFF. Supplemented by reference TRBV14 and TRBJ1-1, the full variable domain reads EAGVTQFPSHSVIEKGQTVTLRCDPISGHDNLYWYRRVMGKEIKFLLHFVKESKQDESGMPNNRFLAERTGGTYSTLKVQPAELEDSGVYFCASSRIRDTEAFFGQGTRLTVV.